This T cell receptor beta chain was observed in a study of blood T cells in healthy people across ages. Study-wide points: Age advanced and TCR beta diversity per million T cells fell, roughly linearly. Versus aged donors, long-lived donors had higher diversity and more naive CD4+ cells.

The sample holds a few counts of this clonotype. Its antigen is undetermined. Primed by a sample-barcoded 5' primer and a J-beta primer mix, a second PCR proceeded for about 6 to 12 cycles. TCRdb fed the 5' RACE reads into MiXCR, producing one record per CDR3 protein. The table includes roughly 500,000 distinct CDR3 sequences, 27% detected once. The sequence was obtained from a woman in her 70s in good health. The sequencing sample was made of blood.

CDR3: CATSDRVGTDTQYF. The CDR3 DNA sequence: TGTGCCACCAGTGATCGAGTAGGCACAGATACGCAGTATTTT. V and J are TRBV24-1 and TRBJ2-3, with no clear D. Between the trimmed V and J ends, which lost 3 bases and 1 base, there was a span of 7 bases. Germline V gene lookup returns CDR1 KGHDR and CDR2 SFDVKD. The CDR3 has 14 residues.